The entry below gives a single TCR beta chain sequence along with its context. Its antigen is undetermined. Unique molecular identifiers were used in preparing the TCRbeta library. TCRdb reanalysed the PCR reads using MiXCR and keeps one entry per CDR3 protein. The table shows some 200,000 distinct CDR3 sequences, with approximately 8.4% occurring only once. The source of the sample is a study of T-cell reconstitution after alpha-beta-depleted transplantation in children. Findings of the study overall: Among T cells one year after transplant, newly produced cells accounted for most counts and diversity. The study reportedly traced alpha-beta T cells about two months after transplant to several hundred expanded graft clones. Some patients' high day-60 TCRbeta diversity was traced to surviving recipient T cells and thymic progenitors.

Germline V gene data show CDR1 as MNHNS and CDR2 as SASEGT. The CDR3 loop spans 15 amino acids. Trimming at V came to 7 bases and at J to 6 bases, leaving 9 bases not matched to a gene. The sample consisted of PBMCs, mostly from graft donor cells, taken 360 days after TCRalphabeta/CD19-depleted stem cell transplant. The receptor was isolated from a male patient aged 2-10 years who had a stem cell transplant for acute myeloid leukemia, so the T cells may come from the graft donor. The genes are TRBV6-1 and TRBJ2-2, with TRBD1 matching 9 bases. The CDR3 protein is CASNRPTGGPGELFF. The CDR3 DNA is TGTGCCAGCAATCGCCCGACAGGGGGTCCCGGGGAGCTGTTTTTT.